The 14 T cell receptor beta chains reported below all come from one sample, sequenced in a study of blood T cell repertoires in COVID-19. The table came from immunoSEQ multiplex PCR; TCRdb's copy has only in-frame clones and leaves some out. The top ten hold approximately 0.66% of the sample, which has under 250,000 clones, 80% to 90% seen once. The sample comprised peripheral blood. These receptors originate from a man aged 40-49 years with acute or convalescent COVID-19.

This chain connects TRBV5-5 to TRBJ1-2, with 7 bases matching TRBD1. J was trimmed by 3 bases and V by 4 bases; bases with no gene match: 15. The germline V gene has CDR1 SGHKS and CDR2 YYEKEE (reference sequence). The CDR3 consists of 17 residues. CDR3 nucleotide sequence: TGTGCCAGCAGCATAGGGACAGCAGCCTCGGGGGACTATGGCTACACCTTC. Its translation: CASSIGTAASGDYGYTF.

This clone was detected only once. The chain has TRBV7-9 and TRBJ2-7; 10 nucleotides align to TRBD2. This CDR3 spans 14 amino acids. CDR1 and CDR2 from the germline V gene are SEHNR and FQNEAQ (reference sequence). V trimming: 4 bases; J trimming: 0 bases; junction bases outside the gene matches: 0. The CDR3 spells CASSWTSGSYEQYF. The CDR3 DNA follows: TGTGCCAGCAGCTGGACTAGCGGCTCCTACGAGCAGTACTTC.

The V gene is TRBV6-2 or TRBV6-3, the J gene TRBJ2-1; 16 nucleotides line up with TRBD2. CDR1 MNHEY and CDR2 SVGEGT come from the germline V gene. This CDR3 spans 18 amino acids. V gave up 2 bases and J gave up 2 bases; unmatched junction bases: 3. DNA of the CDR3: TGTGCCAGCAGTTACGGGACTAGCGGGAGGGCCACCTACAATGAGCAGTTCTTC. Translation: CASSYGTSGRATYNEQFF.

V is TRBV28 and J is TRBJ1-4, with TRBD1 matching 7 bases. The germline V gene encodes CDR1 MDHEN and CDR2 SYDVKM. V lost 11 bases, J lost 7 bases, and 10 bases stayed unmatched. This CDR3 is 13 amino acids long. For the CDR3, the DNA is TGTGCCTTCCGGCCTTCAGGGGGTGAAAAACTGTTTTTT. This translates into CAFRPSGGEKLFF.

The chain is built from TRBV5-1 and TRBJ2-5; 9 bases match TRBD2. Germline CDR1 is SGHRS and CDR2 is YFSETQ. The CDR3 length is 17 residues. The V gene end was trimmed by 0 bases and the J gene end by 2 bases; junction bases not matched to a gene: 8. The CDR3 DNA is TGCGCCAGCAGCTTGGCCGGACTAGCGATCGATCAAGAGACCCAGTACTTC. Protein product: CASSLAGLAIDQETQYF.

The V gene is TRBV4-2, the J gene TRBJ1-4, with D maybe TRBD1 (5 bases). The CDR3 length is 15 residues. From germline, CDR1 is LGHNA and CDR2 YNFKEQ. The germline V and J ends were trimmed by 7 bases and 0 bases, with 12 bases remaining between them. The CDR3: CASTAGGATNEKLFF. CDR3 bases: TGTGCCAGCACCGCCGGGGGTGCAACTAATGAAAAACTGTTTTTT.

The chain couples TRBV9 to TRBJ2-7; 12 nucleotides align to TRBD1. The CDR3 extends over 15 amino acids. Losses at the gene ends were 4 bases for V and 0 bases for J; bases not matched to a gene: 2. Germline V gene sequence: CDR1 SGDLS, CDR2 YYNGEE. CDR3 sequence reads: CASSKGQGASYEQYF. The CDR3 nucleotides read TGTGCCAGCAGCAAGGGACAGGGGGCCTCCTACGAGCAGTACTTC.

V gene TRBV25-1 combines with J gene TRBJ1-6; 9 nucleotides agree with TRBD1. This CDR3 is built from 13 residues. Germline V gene lookup returns CDR1 MGHDK and CDR2 SYGVNS. V trimming: 8 bases; J trimming: 10 bases; junction bases outside the gene matches: 6. Here the CDR3 reads CASEGQGWSPLHF. The CDR3, as DNA: TGTGCCAGCGAGGGACAGGGTTGGTCACCCCTCCACTTT.

The V and J genes are TRBV28 and TRBJ2-5; 14 bases are a match to TRBD2. Trimming took 4 bases from V and 10 from J; bases not matched to a gene: 5. This CDR3 has 14 residues. Looked up from germline, CDR1 is MDHEN and CDR2 is SYDVKM. The CDR3 sequence: CASSSGTSGSVQYF. CDR3 nucleotides: TGTGCCAGCAGTTCCGGGACTAGCGGGAGTGTCCAGTACTTC.

The chain employs TRBV7-8 and TRBJ1-1, with D unclear. The length of the CDR3 is 14 residues. Trimming took off 5 bases at V and 0 bases at J, with 10 bases between the two ends. CDR1 is SGHVS and CDR2 is FQNEAQ in the germline V gene. CDR3 nucleotide sequence: TGTGCCAGCAGCCGAGGACTGCTGAACACTGAAGCTTTCTTT. It codes for CASSRGLLNTEAFF.

As to this clone: Other nucleotide sequences in the sample specify the same CDR3. The chain has TRBV4-2 and TRBJ2-3, with 11 bases lining up with TRBD2. The CDR3 has 14 amino acids. J lost 6 bases, V lost 3 bases, and 2 bases had no gene match. Germline assignment: CDR1 LGHNA and CDR2 YNFKEQ. This CDR3 is CASSHGLAGDTQYF. CDR3 in DNA: TGTGCCAGCAGCCACGGACTAGCGGGTGATACGCAGTATTTT.

The chain employs TRBV3-1 (or the pseudogene TRBV3-2) and TRBJ1-2; D gene uncertain. Per germline, CDR1 LGHDT and CDR2 YNNKEL (reference sequence). The CDR3 loop spans 13 amino acids. V lost 0 bases, J lost 7 bases, and 9 bases lay in between. The CDR3 nucleotides read TGTGCCAGCAGCCAAGATCGAAGCGGTGGCTACACCTTC. Translation gives CASSQDRSGGYTF.

The gene calls are TRBV4-3 and TRBJ2-7; 7 nucleotides agree with TRBD2. With V trimmed by 0 bases and J by 7 bases, 12 bases remained unmatched. CDR3 length: 16 amino acids. Germline V gene lookup returns CDR1 LGHNA and CDR2 YSLEER. The CDR3 DNA is TGCGCCAGCAGCCAAGATCGGCCTAGCGGACGTAGAGAGCAGTACTTC. Its translation is CASSQDRPSGRREQYF.

The rearrangement uses TRBV5-1 and TRBJ1-1; 8 positions match TRBD1. The trim removed 5 bases at V and 1 base at J, leaving 7 bases unmatched. CDR3 length equals 15 residues. Germline V gene sequence: CDR1 SGHRS, CDR2 YFSETQ. The CDR3 region is CASSSRQGSNTEAFF. In DNA form, the CDR3 reads TGCGCCAGCAGTTCCCGACAGGGGTCGAACACTGAAGCTTTCTTT.